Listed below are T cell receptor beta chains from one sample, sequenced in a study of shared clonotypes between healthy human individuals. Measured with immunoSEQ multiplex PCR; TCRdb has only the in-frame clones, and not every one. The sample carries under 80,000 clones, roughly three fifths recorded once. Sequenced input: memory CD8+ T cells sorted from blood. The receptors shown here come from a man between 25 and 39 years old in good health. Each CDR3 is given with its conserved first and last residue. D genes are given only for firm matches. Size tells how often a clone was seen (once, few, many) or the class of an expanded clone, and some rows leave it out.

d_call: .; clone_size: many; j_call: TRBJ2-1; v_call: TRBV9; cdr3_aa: CASSADGHNEQFF; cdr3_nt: TGTGCCAGCAGCGCCGACGGTCACAATGAGCAGTTCTTC
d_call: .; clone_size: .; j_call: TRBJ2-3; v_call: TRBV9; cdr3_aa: CASSPWASRTDTQYF; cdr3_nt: TGTGCCAGCAGCCCCTGGGCTAGTCGCACAGATACGCAGTATTTT
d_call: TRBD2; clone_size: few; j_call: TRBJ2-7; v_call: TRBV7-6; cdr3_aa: CASSPLAGPSYEQYF; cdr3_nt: TGTGCCAGCAGCCCTCTAGCGGGACCATCCTACGAGCAGTACTTC
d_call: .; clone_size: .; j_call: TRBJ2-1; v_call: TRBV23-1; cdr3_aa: CASRKDGNEQFF; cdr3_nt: TGCGCCAGCAGAAAGGACGGCAATGAGCAGTTCTTC
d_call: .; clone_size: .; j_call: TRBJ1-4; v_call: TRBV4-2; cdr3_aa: CASSQDGEKLFF; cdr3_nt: TGTGCCAGCAGCCAAGATGGTGAAAAACTGTTTTTT
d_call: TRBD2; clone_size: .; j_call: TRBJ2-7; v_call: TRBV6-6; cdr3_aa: CASSGTSVNRKQYF; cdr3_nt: TGTGCCAGCAGCGGGACTAGCGTAAACCGGAAGCAGTACTTC
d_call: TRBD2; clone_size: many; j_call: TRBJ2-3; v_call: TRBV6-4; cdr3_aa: CASSDKTSGDTDTQYF; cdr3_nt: TGTGCCAGCAGTGACAAGACTAGCGGGGACACAGATACGCAGTATTTT
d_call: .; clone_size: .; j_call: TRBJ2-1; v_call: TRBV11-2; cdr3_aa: CASSLRGGSYNEQFF; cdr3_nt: TGTGCCAGCAGCCTCAGGGGTGGGTCCTACAATGAGCAGTTCTTC
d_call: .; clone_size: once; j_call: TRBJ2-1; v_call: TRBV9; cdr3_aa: CASSVNPNNEQFF; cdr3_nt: TGTGCCAGCAGCGTAAACCCTAACAATGAGCAGTTCTTC
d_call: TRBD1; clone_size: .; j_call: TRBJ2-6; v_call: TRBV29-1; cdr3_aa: CSARQGSGANVLTF; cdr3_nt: TGCAGCGCCCGACAGGGTTCTGGGGCCAACGTCCTGACTTTC
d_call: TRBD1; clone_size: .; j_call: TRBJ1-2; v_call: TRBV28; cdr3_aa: CASRQGLGIYGYTF; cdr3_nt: TGTGCCAGCAGACAGGGGCTGGGTATCTATGGCTACACCTTC
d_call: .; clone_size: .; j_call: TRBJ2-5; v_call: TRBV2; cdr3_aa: CASSEGSTSQETQYF; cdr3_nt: TGTGCCAGCAGTGAAGGTTCGACTAGCCAAGAGACCCAGTACTTC
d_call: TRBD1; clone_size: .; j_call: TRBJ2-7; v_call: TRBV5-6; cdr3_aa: CASSFGTGGFEQYF; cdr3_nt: TGTGCCAGCAGCTTTGGGACAGGGGGTTTCGAGCAGTACTTC
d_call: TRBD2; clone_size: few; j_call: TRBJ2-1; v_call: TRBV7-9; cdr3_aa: CASSSGLAGSSYNEQFF; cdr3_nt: TGTGCCAGCAGCTCGGGACTAGCGGGCAGCTCCTACAATGAGCAGTTCTTC
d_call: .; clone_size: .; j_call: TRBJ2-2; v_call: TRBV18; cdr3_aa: CASSPQDSPTGELFF; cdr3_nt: TGTGCCAGCTCACCACAGGATAGTCCCACCGGGGAGCTGTTTTTT
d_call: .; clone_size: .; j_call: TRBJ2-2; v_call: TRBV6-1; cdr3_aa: CASTLISNTGELFF; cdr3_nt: TGTGCCAGCACCCTGATTAGTAACACCGGGGAGCTGTTTTTT
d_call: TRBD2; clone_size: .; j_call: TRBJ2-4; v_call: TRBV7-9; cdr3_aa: CASSFSTGGRRNIQYF; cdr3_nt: TGTGCCAGCAGCTTCAGTACCGGCGGGAGGCGAAACATTCAGTACTTC
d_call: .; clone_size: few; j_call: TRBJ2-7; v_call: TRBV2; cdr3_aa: CASSISEQYF; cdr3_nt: TGTGCCAGCAGCATCAGCGAGCAGTACTTC
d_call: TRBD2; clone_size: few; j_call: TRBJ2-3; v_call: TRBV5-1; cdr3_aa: CASSPTSGSTDTQYF; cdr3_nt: TGCGCCAGCAGCCCAACTAGCGGTAGCACAGATACGCAGTATTTT
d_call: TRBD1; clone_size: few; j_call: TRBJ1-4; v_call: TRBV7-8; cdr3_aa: CASSEPGQINEKLFF; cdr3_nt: TGTGCCAGCAGCGAACCGGGACAGATTAATGAAAAACTGTTTTTT
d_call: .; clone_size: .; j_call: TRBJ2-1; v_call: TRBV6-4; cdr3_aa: CASSDGTPRDEQFF; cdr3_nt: TGTGCCAGCAGTGACGGGACCCCGAGGGATGAGCAGTTCTTC
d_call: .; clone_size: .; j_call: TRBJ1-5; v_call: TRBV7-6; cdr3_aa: CASSLGVGVGQPQHF; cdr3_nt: TGTGCCAGCAGCTTAGGGGTAGGGGTTGGACAGCCCCAGCATTTT
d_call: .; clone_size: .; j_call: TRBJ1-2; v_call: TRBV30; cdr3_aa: CAWSETGVLYGYTF; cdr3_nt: TGTGCCTGGAGTGAGACAGGTGTCCTCTATGGCTACACCTTC
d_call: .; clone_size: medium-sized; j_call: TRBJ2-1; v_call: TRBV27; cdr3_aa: CASSRNNEQFF; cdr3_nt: TGTGCCAGCAGTCGAAACAATGAGCAGTTCTTC
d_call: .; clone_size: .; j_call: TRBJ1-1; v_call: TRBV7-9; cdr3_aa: CASSRGNTEAFF; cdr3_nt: TGTGCCAGCTCCAGGGGTAACACTGAAGCTTTCTTT
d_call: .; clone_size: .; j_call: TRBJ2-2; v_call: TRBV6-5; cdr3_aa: CASSYRVGERAGELFF; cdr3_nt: TGTGCCAGCAGTTACCGGGTGGGGGAGAGAGCCGGGGAGCTGTTTTTT
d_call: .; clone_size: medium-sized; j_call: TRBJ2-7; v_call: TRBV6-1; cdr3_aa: CASTESNEQYF; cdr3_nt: TGTGCCAGCACGGAGAGCAACGAGCAGTACTTC
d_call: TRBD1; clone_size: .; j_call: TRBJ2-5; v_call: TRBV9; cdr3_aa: CASSASGTGGRETQYF; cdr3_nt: TGTGCCAGCAGCGCGTCCGGGACAGGGGGCCGGGAGACCCAGTACTTC
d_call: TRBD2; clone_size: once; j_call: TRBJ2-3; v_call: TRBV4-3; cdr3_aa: CASSQDGREGLDTQYF; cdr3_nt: TGCGCCAGCAGCCAAGATGGGCGGGAGGGTCTAGATACGCAGTATTTT